Here is one T cell receptor (beta chain) with its context. Clones were sequenced by immunoSEQ multiplex PCR, and TCRdb holds only the in-frame ones, with some missing. Of about 200,000 clones in the sample, less than 90% were seen once. The data originate from a study of blood T cell repertoires in COVID-19. Study information: Researchers got acute and convalescent COVID-19 samples from the United States, Italy and Spain.

The CDR3 contains 14 residues. The germline gives CDR1 SNHLY, CDR2 FYNNEI. V lost 4 bases and J 4 bases, leaving 13 bases between the germline ends. Specimen: peripheral blood. The source of this sequence is a human donor in a cohort sampled during active COVID-19. The J gene is TRBJ1-2, the V gene TRBV2; TRBD1 is a possible D gene (5 bases). The DNA for the CDR3 is TGTGCCAGCAGTGGCGGAGCCGGGGGCTATGGCTACACCTTC. Its translation is CASSGGAGGYGYTF.